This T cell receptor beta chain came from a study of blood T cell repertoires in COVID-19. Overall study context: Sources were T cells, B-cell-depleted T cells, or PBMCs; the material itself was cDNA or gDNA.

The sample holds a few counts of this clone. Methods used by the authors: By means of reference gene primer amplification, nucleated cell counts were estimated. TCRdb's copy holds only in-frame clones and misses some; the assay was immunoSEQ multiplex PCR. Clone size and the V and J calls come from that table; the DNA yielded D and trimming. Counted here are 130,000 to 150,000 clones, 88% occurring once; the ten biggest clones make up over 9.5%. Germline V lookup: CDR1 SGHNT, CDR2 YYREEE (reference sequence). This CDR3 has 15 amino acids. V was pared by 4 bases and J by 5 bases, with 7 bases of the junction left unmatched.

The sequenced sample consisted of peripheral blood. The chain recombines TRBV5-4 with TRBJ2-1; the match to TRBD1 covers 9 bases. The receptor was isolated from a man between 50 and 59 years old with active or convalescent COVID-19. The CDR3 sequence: CASSRRQGVDNEQFF. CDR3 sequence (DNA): TGTGCCAGCAGCCGGAGACAGGGGGTGGACAATGAGCAGTTCTTC.